This T cell receptor (beta chain) was observed in a study of T cells in Graves' hyperthyroidism and ophthalmopathy. Notes on the study in general: Most clonotypes that expanded in the thyroid above 0.001 also showed up in blood. The model identified upcoming ophthalmopathy a median approximately 6.4 months ahead of onset.

Comment on this clonotype: Its cognate antigen is unknown. The conserved phenylalanine or tryptophan is not found at the CDR3 terminus, so this likely reflects a read error. It is unclear where the CDR3 begins or ends on the DNA, so no DNA is shown, and the CDR3 is as TCRdb lists it.

Amplified TCR beta CDR3 regions came from RNA transcripts. HTBI primers were used for first-round RT-PCR of the TCR CDR3. TCRdb reprocessed the multiplex PCR reads via MiXCR and lists one record per CDR3 protein. Found here are more than 550,000 distinct CDR3 sequences, nearly 45% of them singletons; the top ten hold less than 9.5%. From its first to its last residue, the CDR3 has 8 amino acids. Germline CDR1 is SNHLY and CDR2 is FYNNEI. Each diagnosis drew on symptoms, thyroxine, TRAb, thyroid ultrasound and orbital computed tomography findings. Material: peripheral blood or thyroid tissue (not recorded which). The origin of this receptor is an adult man with Graves' disease, either hyperthyroidism or ophthalmopathy (not recorded which). The chain is built from TRBV2 and TRBJ2-2; the table assigns TRBD1, which was not confirmed against the DNA. CDR3 region: CASSEGWA.